This T cell receptor (beta chain) stems from a study of blood T cell repertoires in COVID-19. For the study at large: The analysed material was cDNA or gDNA that came from T cells, B-cell-depleted T cells, or PBMCs.

Per the original data handling: Estimation of nucleated cell counts was performed using reference gene primer amplification. Assay used: immunoSEQ multiplex PCR; TCRdb lists only in-frame clones, some missing. V and J calls and clone size follow that table, whereas D and trimming were derived from the DNA. The sample yields roughly 200,000 clones, 85% to 90% seen once. The TCR originated in an elderly man with acute or convalescent COVID-19. What was sequenced was peripheral blood.

The CDR3 sequence is CASSEDTGSRQYF. The CDR3 bases are TGTGCCAGCAGTGAAGATACAGGGTCTAGGCAGTATTTT. This chain joins TRBV2 and TRBJ2-3; the D gene is possibly TRBD1 (6 bases). CDR1 SNHLY and CDR2 FYNNEI come from the germline V gene. The V gene lost 1 base and the J gene lost 11 bases, with 13 bases spanning the gap. This CDR3 has 13 amino acids.